The T cell receptor beta chain under discussion was sequenced for a study of CD8+ T cells in alopecia areata. The sample's treatment: oral pan-JAK inhibitor, 5-10 mg twice daily. After isolation, RNA underwent reverse transcription to generate cDNA as the sequencing template. Libraries were prepared by immunoSEQ multiplex PCR; TCRdb keeps only in-frame clonotypes and omits some of them. The sample consists of 35,000 to 45,000 clones, approximately 92% of them appearing once. Study-wide points: Lesional scalp displayed greater clonality than normal scalp, most notably in alopecia totalis/universalis.

Of note for this clone: Its specificity is unknown.

V shed 4 bases, J shed 10 bases, and the junction held 15 bases outside the gene matches. This CDR3 is built from 17 residues. Germline-derived CDR1 and CDR2 are SGHRS and YFSETQ. This sequence was found in a human donor with alopecia areata. Sequencing used CD8+ T cells sorted from blood, obtained at week 24, from a patient treated with tofacitinib. The rearrangement links TRBV5-1 to TRBJ1-5, with 12 bases aligning to TRBD1. The CDR3 DNA follows: TGCGCCAGCAGCCTACATCCGGGACAGGGGGCGAGACCCCCCCAGCATTTT. This gives the protein CASSLHPGQGARPPQHF.